The present entry profiles one T cell receptor beta chain with its context. J lost 10 bases, V lost 1 base, and 2 bases had no gene match. The CDR3 contains 13 residues. Germline-derived CDR1 and CDR2 are LGHNA and YSLEER. The data belong to a study of blood T cell repertoires in COVID-19. Study-wide background: Sources were T cells, B-cell-depleted T cells, or PBMCs; the material itself was cDNA or gDNA.

Libraries were prepared by immunoSEQ multiplex PCR; TCRdb keeps only in-frame clonotypes and omits some of them. The sample lists about 370,000 clones, roughly 90% occurring once. Enrollees, about 18 to 89 years old, lived in 24 US areas. Clinical histories supplied by participants themselves formed the basis of cohort assignment. Two consecutive negative NP/OP PCR tests, clearance, or resolved symptoms defined Cohort 3 recovery. The specimen was PBMCs or T cells enriched from blood (not recorded which). This chain connects TRBV4-3 to TRBJ1-1; 11 bases align to TRBD1. This clonotype was obtained from a woman aged 25-40 years who had recovered from COVID-19. The CDR3 region is CASSQADRGRAFF. The CDR3 DNA reads as TGCGCCAGCAGCCAAGCGGACAGGGGGCGAGCTTTCTTT.